The 24 T cell receptor beta chains below come from one sample, sequenced in a study of T cells after posttransplantation cyclophosphamide. Produced via immunoSEQ multiplex PCR; TCRdb's table is partial and in-frame only. The profile covers some 35,000 clones, none occurring a single time. The sample was PBMCs. Receptors were obtained from a man aged 25-40 years in good health and a related stem cell transplant donor.

By share, this clone counts as medium-sized. V gene TRBV6-2 or TRBV6-3 combines with J gene TRBJ1-1; possible D gene TRBD1, 5 bases. V lost 0 bases, J lost 10 bases, and 15 bases lay in between. The CDR3 consists of 14 residues. Germline V gives CDR1 MNHEY, CDR2 SVGEGT. CDR3 amino acids: CASSYSGQSSPAFF. The CDR3 bases are TGTGCCAGCAGTTACTCGGGGCAGTCCTCGCCAGCTTTCTTT.

This clone was counted many times. The rearrangement uses TRBV2 and TRBJ1-2, with unresolved D. Germline V gives CDR1 SNHLY, CDR2 FYNNEI. V was clipped by 6 bases and J by 2 bases, with 13 bases between them. The CDR3 runs 14 residues. The DNA of the CDR3 is TGTGCCAGCAGGGTCAACAGAGTCAACTATGGCTACACCTTC. The encoded protein is CASRVNRVNYGYTF. The whole variable domain, filled in from reference TRBV2 and TRBJ1-2, reads EPEVTQTPSHQVTQMGQEVILRCVPISNHLYFYWYRQILGQKVEFLVSFYNNEISEKSEIFDDQFSVERPDGSNFTLKIRSTKLEDSAMYFCASRVNRVNYGYTFGSGTRLTVV.

The chain links TRBV30 to TRBJ1-5, with D possibly TRBD1 on 5 matching bases. Germline V gives CDR1 GTSNPN, CDR2 SVGIG (reference sequence). The CDR3 is 14 residues long. The CDR3 protein is CHGGQGVSNQPQHF. Here the CDR3 DNA reads TGTCATGGAGGACAAGGGGTAAGCAATCAGCCCCAGCATTTT.

This sequence joins TRBV5-4 and TRBJ2-5; TRBD2 matches 14 bases. J gave up 2 bases and V 4 bases, and 1 base lay outside the gene matches. Germline values: CDR1 SGHNT, CDR2 YYREEE (reference sequence). The CDR3 is made up of 15 amino acids. CDR3 in amino acids: CASSRTSGGQETQYF. In DNA, the CDR3 is TGTGCCAGCAGCCGGACTAGCGGGGGGCAAGAGACCCAGTACTTC.

This clone has at least ten counts. V usage is TRBV5-4 and J usage is TRBJ2-6; a weak D match, TRBD1 (6 bases). CDR1 and CDR2 (germline): SGHNT, YYREEE (reference sequence). V was cut by 4 bases and J by 0 bases, with 11 bases left in between. This CDR3 comprises 16 residues. DNA of the CDR3: TGTGCCAGCAGCCCAGGACAGTTCTCTGGGGCCAACGTCCTGACTTTC. As protein: CASSPGQFSGANVLTF.

The sample holds many counts of this clone. The chain couples TRBV5-4 to TRBJ2-1; D unresolved. This CDR3 is built from 15 residues. The V end lost 0 bases, the J end lost 0 bases, and 7 bases lay between the germline ends. CDR1 and CDR2 from the germline V gene are SGHNT and YYREEE (reference sequence). CDR3 coding DNA: TGTGCCAGCAGCTTGGACAGTTACTCCTACAATGAGCAGTTCTTC. This gives the protein CASSLDSYSYNEQFF.

This sequence joins TRBV5-1 and TRBJ1-5; 7 positions agree with TRBD1. With V trimmed by 4 bases and J by 2 bases, 6 bases remained unmatched. The CDR3 consists of 15 residues. From germline, CDR1 is SGHRS and CDR2 YFSETQ. This chain's CDR3 is CASSPRTGGNQPQHF. The CDR3 region has the DNA TGCGCCAGCAGCCCAAGGACAGGCGGCAATCAGCCCCAGCATTTT.

This clone showed up many times. V and J are TRBV5-4 and TRBJ2-7, with D maybe TRBD1 (6 bases). Trimming took off 3 bases at V and 0 bases at J, with 13 bases between the two ends. Germline values: CDR1 SGHNT, CDR2 YYREEE (reference sequence). This CDR3 region has 15 residues. As DNA, the CDR3 is TGTGCCAGCAGCTCCCCCGTGACAGGCTCCTACGAGCAGTACTTC. Translated, it gives CASSSPVTGSYEQYF. Based on the CDR3 plus reference TRBV5-4 and TRBJ2-7, the full variable domain is ETGVTQSPTHLIKTRGQQVTLRCSSQSGHNTVSWYQQALGQGPQFIFQYYREEENGRGNFPPRFSGLQFPNYSSELNVNALELDDSALYLCASSSPVTGSYEQYFGPGTRLTVT.

This clone was seen only a few times. The genes are TRBV9 and TRBJ2-2; 7 bases line up with TRBD2. The CDR3 has 16 residues. V trimming: 3 bases; J trimming: 0 bases; junction bases outside the gene matches: 5. The germline CDR1 and CDR2 sequences are SGDLS and YYNGEE. The CDR3 region has the DNA TGTGCCAGCAGCGCAGAACTAGCGACGAACACCGGGGAGCTGTTTTTT. Amino acid sequence: CASSAELATNTGELFF. Full variable domain (remainder filled in from reference TRBV9 and TRBJ2-2): DSGVTQTPKHLITATGQRVTLRCSPRSGDLSVYWYQQSLDQGLQFLIQYYNGEERAKGNILERFSAQQFPDLHSELNLSSLELGDSALYFCASSAELATNTGELFFGEGSRLTVL.

This clone was seen a few times. The chain couples TRBV29-1 to TRBJ2-7; D might be TRBD2 (6 bases). This CDR3 is built from 11 residues. Per the germline V gene, CDR1 is SQVTM and CDR2 is ANQGSEA. V was pared by 7 bases and J by 4 bases, with 11 bases between. The CDR3 DNA sequence: TGCAGCGGTTCGGAGGGGTACGAGCAGTACTTC. Translating it yields CSGSEGYEQYF.

This clone was seen more than once but under ten times. This rearrangement joins TRBV9 to TRBJ1-5, with a weak D call TRBD1 (5 bases). Germline V gives CDR1 SGDLS, CDR2 YYNGEE. V lost 4 bases, J lost 7 bases, and 18 bases lay in between. The CDR3 extends over 15 amino acids. CDR3 in amino acids: CASSLDEGPWQPQHF. CDR3 bases: TGTGCCAGCAGCCTAGACGAGGGGCCGTGGCAGCCCCAGCATTTT.

In its sample, this clone ranks as medium-sized. The chain recombines TRBV6-1 with TRBJ1-4; D may be TRBD1 (5 bases). From germline, CDR1 is MNHNS and CDR2 SASEGT. This CDR3 region has 14 residues. V lost 3 bases and J 7 bases, leaving 12 bases between the germline ends. The DNA of the CDR3 is TGTGCCAGCAGTGAGGGGCCAGAGGCTGAAAAACTGTTTTTT. Translated, it gives CASSEGPEAEKLFF.

This clone appeared many times. This chain uses TRBV7-3 with TRBJ2-1; TRBD1 agrees at 10 bases. The CDR3 spans 15 residues. Germline loops: CDR1 SGHTA, CDR2 FQGTGA. V dropped 3 bases and J dropped 7; count of bases not matched to a gene: 6. The CDR3 coding sequence is TGTGCCAGCAGCTTGGGACAGGGGTTTGAAAATGAGCAGTTCTTC. Residues: CASSLGQGFENEQFF.

This clone was counted at least ten times. The gene calls are TRBV5-1 and TRBJ2-1; D uncertain. Germline V gene data show CDR1 as SGHRS and CDR2 as YFSETQ. V lost 0 bases, J lost 5 bases, and 12 bases lay in between. The CDR3 contains 15 residues. CDR3 region: CASSLARVPNNEQFF. The CDR3 bases are TGCGCCAGCAGCTTGGCACGGGTTCCAAACAATGAGCAGTTCTTC.

This clone was seen repeatedly, ten times or more. This chain links TRBV19 with TRBJ1-2, with a weak D call TRBD1 (6 bases). Germline CDR1 is LNHDA and CDR2 is SQIVND (reference sequence). V lost 5 bases and J lost 4, with 14 bases in between. The CDR3 extends over 14 amino acids. In DNA form, the CDR3 reads TGTGCCAGTAGTGCCCGACAGGTCAGCTATGGCTACACCTTC. Its protein is CASSARQVSYGYTF.

This clone was seen a few times. The chain couples TRBV7-2 to TRBJ2-3; D is possibly TRBD2 (7 bases). This CDR3 has 14 amino acids. V was trimmed by 6 bases and J by 6 bases, leaving 16 bases between them. CDR1 and CDR2 from the germline V gene are SGHTA and FQGNSA. In DNA, the CDR3 is TGTGCCAGCAGTTATGCTCGGGGGGCCGATACGCAGTATTTT. Encoded protein: CASSYARGADTQYF.

Ten or more counts support this clone. This sequence joins TRBV27 and TRBJ2-1; 7 nucleotides align to TRBD1. J gave up 6 bases and V 3 bases, and 8 bases lay outside the gene matches. Germline-derived CDR1 and CDR2 are MNHEY and SMNVEV (reference sequence). The CDR3 covers 15 residues. The CDR3 loop reads CASSLGTVVGNEQFF. The CDR3 DNA sequence: TGTGCCAGCAGTTTGGGGACAGTGGTTGGCAATGAGCAGTTCTTC.

This clone was detected ten times or more. The rearrangement links TRBV5-4 to TRBJ2-7; a possible D gene is TRBD1 (5 bases). The ends were cut back, 0 bases at V and 2 bases at J, with 9 bases in the middle. Per the germline V gene, CDR1 is SGHNT and CDR2 is YYREEE (reference sequence). The CDR3 length is 14 residues. This CDR3 reads CASSLGDRAYEQYF. CDR3 sequence (DNA): TGTGCCAGCAGCTTGGGAGACAGAGCCTACGAGCAGTACTTC.

The sample holds a few counts of this clone. The chain joins TRBV6-1 to TRBJ2-3; TRBD1 matches at 8 bases. CDR3 length: 15 residues. V lost 6 bases to trimming and J lost 5 bases; unmatched junction nucleotides: 10. Germline values: CDR1 MNHNS, CDR2 SASEGT. As DNA, the CDR3 is TGTGCCAGCAGGCCGGGGCAGGGGGCGAAAGATACGCAGTATTTT. This sequence encodes CASRPGQGAKDTQYF.

This clone was recorded many times. CDR3 amino acids: CASSFVTGQETQYF. In DNA, the CDR3 is TGTGCCAGCAGCTTTGTGACAGGTCAAGAGACCCAGTACTTC. This chain joins TRBV7-2 and TRBJ2-5; D might be TRBD1 (6 bases). Germline assignment: CDR1 SGHTA and CDR2 FQGNSA. This CDR3 is 14 amino acids long. V dropped 3 bases and J dropped 2 bases, with 10 bases sitting between them.

This clone was recorded many times. V gene TRBV4-1 combines with J gene TRBJ2-4; 11 nucleotides match TRBD1. Germline values: CDR1 MGHRA, CDR2 YSYEKL. The CDR3 is made up of 16 amino acids. J lost 6 bases, V lost 3 bases, and 7 bases had no gene match. The CDR3 sequence: CASSQARTGGGNIQYF. DNA of the CDR3: TGCGCCAGCAGCCAGGCCCGGACAGGGGGCGGAAACATTCAGTACTTC.

This clone has ten or more counts. CDR3 nucleotides: TGTGCCAGTAGTATCGCGTTTACCTACGAGCAGTACTTC. Translation: CASSIAFTYEQYF. V usage is TRBV19 and J usage is TRBJ2-7; D unresolved. The CDR3 spans 13 residues. The germline V gene encodes CDR1 LNHDA and CDR2 SQIVND (reference sequence). V was clipped by 3 bases and J by 2 bases, with 8 bases between them.

The chain combines TRBV12-3 or TRBV12-4 with TRBJ2-1, with TRBD2 matching over 8 bases. This CDR3 comprises 15 residues. V lost 5 bases and J lost 2; bases outside the gene matches: 5. The chain's CDR3 is CASSGVAGTYNEQFF. CDR3 sequence (DNA): TGTGCCAGCAGTGGGGTAGCGGGGACCTACAATGAGCAGTTCTTC.

This clone appeared many times. The J gene is TRBJ1-5, the V gene TRBV28; no clear D. The CDR3 loop spans 13 amino acids. With 8 bases removed from V and 0 bases from J, the gap between germline ends came to 8 bases. The germline V gene encodes CDR1 MDHEN and CDR2 SYDVKM. The CDR3 nucleotides are TGTGCCAGCGGCAGACTTAGCAATCAGCCCCAGCATTTT. It specifies CASGRLSNQPQHF.